The text below deals with one TCR beta chain. CDR3 length: 12 residues. V was trimmed by 7 bases and J by 5 bases, leaving 12 bases between them. Germline-derived CDR1 and CDR2 are SGHTA and FQGNSA. Libraries were prepared by immunoSEQ multiplex PCR; TCRdb keeps only in-frame clonotypes and omits some of them. The sample records about 140,000 clones, 75% to 80% being singletons. This sample is part of a study of cytotoxic CD8 clonotypes in ibrutinib-treated CLL. The starting material was PBMCs, obtained after 24 months of ibrutinib treatment. This sequence joins TRBV7-2 and TRBJ2-7, with a tentative D call TRBD2 (6 bases). The receptor comes from a human donor with chronic lymphocytic leukemia. As DNA, the CDR3 is TGTGCCAGCACCACCCGGGGGAACGAGCAGTACTTC. It yields the protein CASTTRGNEQYF.